This T cell receptor (beta chain) was sequenced during a study of T cell responses to AZD1222 COVID-19 vaccine. Findings and limits, study-wide: Only six or seven AZD1222 recipients were seropositive at baseline. As reported, nearly half of all spike-specific TCRs target variant regions that are unmutated. Receipt of two AZD1222 doses was followed by a rise in Spike-specific TCR breadth and depth. Clonal diversity may have been underestimated in mostly white British donors.

The protocol was immunoSEQ multiplex PCR, while the TCRdb copy is restricted to in-frame clones and leaves out a portion. The repertoire holds around 35,000 clones, 85% to 90% seen once, with 9.5% to 11% in the top ten. Trimming stripped 7 bases from V and 6 bases from J, with 12 bases between. Germline V lookup: CDR1 DFQATT, CDR2 SNEGSKA (reference sequence). This CDR3 has 11 residues. This clone has only one observation. Antigen unknown. The source was peripheral blood, collected 28 days after the second AZD1222 dose. This chain uses TRBV20-1 with TRBJ1-2, with D possibly TRBD1 on 6 matching bases. This receptor was identified in an adult who received the AZD1222 COVID-19 vaccine. This chain's CDR3 is CSVGGFNGYTF. CDR3 nucleotide sequence: TGCAGTGTAGGGGGTTTTAATGGCTACACCTTC.